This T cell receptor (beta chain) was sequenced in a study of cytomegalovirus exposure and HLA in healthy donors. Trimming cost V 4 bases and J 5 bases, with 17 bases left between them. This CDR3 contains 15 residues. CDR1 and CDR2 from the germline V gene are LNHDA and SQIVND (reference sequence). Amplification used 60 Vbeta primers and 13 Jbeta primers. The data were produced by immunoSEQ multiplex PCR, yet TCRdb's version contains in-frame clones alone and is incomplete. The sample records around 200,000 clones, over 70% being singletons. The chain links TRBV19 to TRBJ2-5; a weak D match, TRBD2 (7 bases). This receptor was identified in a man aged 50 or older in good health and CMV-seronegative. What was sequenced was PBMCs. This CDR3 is CASSTEQRGHETQYF. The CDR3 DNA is TGTGCCAGTAGTACCGAACAGCGGGGACACGAGACCCAGTACTTC.